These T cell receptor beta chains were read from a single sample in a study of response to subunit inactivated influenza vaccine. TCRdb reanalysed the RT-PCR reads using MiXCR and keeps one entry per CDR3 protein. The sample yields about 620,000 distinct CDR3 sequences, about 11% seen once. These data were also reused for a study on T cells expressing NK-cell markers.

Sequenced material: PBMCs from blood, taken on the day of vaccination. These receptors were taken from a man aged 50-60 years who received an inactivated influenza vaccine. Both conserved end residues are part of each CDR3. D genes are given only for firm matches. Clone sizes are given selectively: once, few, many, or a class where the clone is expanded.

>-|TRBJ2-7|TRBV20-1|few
CSAQRQESSYEQYF
TGCAGTGCCCAAAGACAGGAGAGCTCCTACGAGCAGTACTTC
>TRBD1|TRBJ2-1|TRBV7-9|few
CASSHTGTGGDEQFF
TGTGCCAGCAGCCATACCGGGACAGGGGGCGATGAGCAGTTCTTC
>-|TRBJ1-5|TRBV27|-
CASSFDRRGQPQHF
TGTGCCAGCAGTTTCGACAGGAGGGGTCAGCCCCAGCATTTT
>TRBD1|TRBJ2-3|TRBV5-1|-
CASSSGTGGYWADTQYF
TGCGCCAGCAGCTCGGGGACAGGGGGCTACTGGGCAGATACGCAGTATTTT
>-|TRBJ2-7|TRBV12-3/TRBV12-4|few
CASSLGSRYEQYF
TGTGCCAGCAGTTTAGGGAGCAGATACGAGCAGTACTTC
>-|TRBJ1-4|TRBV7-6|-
CASSLGKANEKLFF
TGTGCCAGCAGCTTAGGGAAGGCTAATGAAAAACTGTTTTTT
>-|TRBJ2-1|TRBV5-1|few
CASSFKGSGSYNEQFF
TGCGCCAGCAGCTTTAAGGGGTCTGGGTCCTACAATGAGCAGTTCTTC
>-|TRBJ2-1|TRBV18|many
CASSLTEGNEQFF
TGTGCCAGCTCACTCACGGAGGGCAATGAGCAGTTCTTC
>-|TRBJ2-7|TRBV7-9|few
CASSPSVITGTYEQYF
TGTGCCAGCAGCCCAAGTGTCATAACAGGAACCTACGAGCAGTACTTC
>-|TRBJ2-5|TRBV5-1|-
CASRLQGGRETQYF
TGCGCCAGCAGGTTGCAGGGTGGCCGAGAGACCCAGTACTTC
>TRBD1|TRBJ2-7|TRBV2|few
CASSEGGTGLRYEQYF
TGTGCCAGCAGTGAAGGGGGGACAGGGTTAAGGTACGAGCAGTACTTC
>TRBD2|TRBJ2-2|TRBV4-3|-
CASSQGTSGVAGELFF
TGCGCCAGCAGCCAAGGGACTAGCGGCGTGGCCGGGGAGCTGTTTTTT
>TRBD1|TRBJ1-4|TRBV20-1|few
CSARTRYRGFATNEKLFF
TGCAGTGCTAGAACTCGATACAGGGGCTTTGCAACTAATGAAAAACTGTTTTTT
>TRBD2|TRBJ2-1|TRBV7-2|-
CASSLRGGRDEQFF
TGTGCCAGCAGCCTGCGCGGGGGGCGCGATGAGCAGTTCTTC
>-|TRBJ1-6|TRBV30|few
CAWSASENSPLHF
TGTGCCTGGAGTGCGTCAGAGAATTCACCCCTCCACTTT
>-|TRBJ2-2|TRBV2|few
CASSETAGRKTGELFF
TGTGCCAGCAGTGAGACTGCGGGACGGAAAACCGGGGAGCTGTTTTTT
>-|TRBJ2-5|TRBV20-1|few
CSALGGQIQETQYF
TGCAGTGCTTTAGGTGGGCAGATTCAAGAGACCCAGTACTTC
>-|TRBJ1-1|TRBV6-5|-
CASSSSGVVFF
TGTGCCAGCAGCTCTTCCGGAGTAGTTTTCTTT
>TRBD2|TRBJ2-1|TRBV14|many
CASSQDRGGRGNEQFF
TGTGCCAGCAGCCAAGATCGCGGGGGGAGAGGCAATGAGCAGTTCTTC
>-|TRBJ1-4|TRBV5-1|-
CASSLDRVDEKLFF
TGCGCCAGCAGCTTGGATCGGGTGGATGAAAAACTGTTTTTT
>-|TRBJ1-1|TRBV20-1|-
CSALLGGQGTEAFF
TGCAGTGCTCTGTTGGGGGGGCAGGGCACTGAAGCTTTCTTT
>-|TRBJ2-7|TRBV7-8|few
CASSLWTGRDEQYF
TGTGCCAGCAGCTTATGGACAGGGAGGGACGAGCAGTACTTC
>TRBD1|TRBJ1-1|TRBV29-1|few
CSAVRTGSTEAFF
TGCAGCGCCGTCCGGACAGGGAGCACTGAAGCTTTCTTT
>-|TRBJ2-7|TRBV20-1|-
CSALQGYYEQYF
TGCAGTGCGTTACAGGGATACTACGAGCAGTACTTC
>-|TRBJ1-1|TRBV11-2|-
CARRARYTEAFF
TGTGCCAGAAGGGCGCGGTACACTGAAGCTTTCTTT
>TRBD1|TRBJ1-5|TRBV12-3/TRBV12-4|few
CASSRTGGGGNQPQHF
TGTGCCAGCAGTCGGACAGGGGGCGGCGGCAATCAGCCCCAGCATTTT
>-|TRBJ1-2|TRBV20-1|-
CSAPARRNNYGYTF
TGCAGTGCCCCCGCACGGAGAAATAACTATGGCTACACCTTC
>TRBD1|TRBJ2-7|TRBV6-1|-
CASSGDRYEQYF
TGTGCCAGCAGCGGGGACAGATACGAGCAGTACTTC
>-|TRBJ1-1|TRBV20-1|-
CSARDSVRGGGTEAFF
TGCAGTGCTAGAGATTCTGTAAGGGGCGGGGGCACTGAAGCTTTCTTT
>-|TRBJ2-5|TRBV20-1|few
CSARDQGTGETQYF
TGCAGTGCTAGAGATCAGGGAACGGGAGAGACCCAGTACTTC
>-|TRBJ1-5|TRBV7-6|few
CASGNNQPQHF
TGTGCCAGCGGCAACAATCAGCCCCAGCATTTT
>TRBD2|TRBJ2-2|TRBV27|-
CAILTSGRAAGELFF
TGTGCCATCTTAACTAGCGGGAGGGCCGCCGGGGAGCTGTTTTTT
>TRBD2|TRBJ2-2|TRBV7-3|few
CASSLGPSGRTGELFF
TGTGCCAGCAGCTTAGGGCCTAGCGGGAGAACCGGGGAGCTGTTTTTT
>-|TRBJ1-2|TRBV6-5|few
CASSYGHRGTYGYTF
TGTGCCAGCAGTTACGGCCACCGAGGGACTTATGGCTACACCTTC
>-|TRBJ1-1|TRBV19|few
CASSNDRLMNTEAFF
TGTGCCAGTAGTAACGACAGACTAATGAACACTGAAGCTTTCTTT
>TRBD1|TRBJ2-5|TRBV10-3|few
CAISDPGQGKRETQYF
TGTGCCATCAGTGATCCCGGACAGGGAAAGAGAGAGACCCAGTACTTC
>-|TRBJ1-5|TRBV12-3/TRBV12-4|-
CASSLNANQPQHF
TGTGCCAGCAGTCTCAACGCCAATCAGCCCCAGCATTTT
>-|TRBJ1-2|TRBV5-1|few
CASSPTTYGYTF
TGCGCCAGCAGTCCCACGACCTATGGCTACACCTTC
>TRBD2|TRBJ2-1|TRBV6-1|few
CASGGVSGGHRYNEQFF
TGTGCCAGCGGCGGCGTTAGCGGGGGGCATCGCTACAATGAGCAGTTCTTC
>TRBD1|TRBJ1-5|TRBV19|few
CASSFDRGQGAQHF
TGTGCCAGTAGTTTCGACAGGGGACAAGGGGCCCAGCATTTT
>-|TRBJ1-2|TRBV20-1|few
CSALVVDYGYTF
TGCAGTGCCCTAGTGGTCGACTATGGCTACACCTTC
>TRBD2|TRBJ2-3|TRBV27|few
CASTGLAGEKTDTQYF
TGTGCCAGTACGGGACTAGCGGGAGAAAAAACAGATACGCAGTATTTT
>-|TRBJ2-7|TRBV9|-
CASSVDWTTSIGEQYF
TGTGCCAGCAGCGTAGATTGGACCACTTCCATCGGCGAGCAGTACTTC
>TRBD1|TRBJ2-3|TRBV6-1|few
CTSCSAGGPDTQYF
TGTACCTCCTGTTCCGCAGGGGGCCCAGATACGCAGTATTTT